A selection of T cell receptor beta chains follows, all from one sample in a study of blood T cell repertoires in COVID-19. The protocol was immunoSEQ multiplex PCR, while the TCRdb copy is restricted to in-frame clones and leaves out a portion. Among under 300,000 clones, 84% were seen once, and the ten largest hold about 1.5%. Material: peripheral blood. The source of these receptors is a woman aged 35 to 49 who had recovered from COVID-19. Each CDR3 is given with its conserved first and last residue. The order of the fields is D gene, clone size, V gene, J gene, CDR3 DNA, CDR3 protein. The D gene is left open where the match is weak. For some rows the clone size is stated as once, few or many, or as a class when expanded; others skip it.

TRBD1	-	TRBV28	TRBJ1-1	TGTGCCAGCAGTGGACAGGGGGCGGTTGGGACTGAAGCTTTCTTT	CASSGQGAVGTEAFF
TRBD1	-	TRBV30	TRBJ1-4	TGTGCCTGGACCTCCGGCAGGGGGGCTAATGAAAAACTGTTTTTT	CAWTSGRGANEKLFF
TRBD1	-	TRBV19	TRBJ2-2	TGTGCCAGTAGTATGTCCAGGGGGTACACCGGGGAGCTGTTTTTT	CASSMSRGYTGELFF
TRBD1	-	TRBV27	TRBJ1-2	TGTGCCAGCAGTTTATCGAGGGGGCTAGATGGCTACACCTTC	CASSLSRGLDGYTF
-	-	TRBV5-1	TRBJ1-4	TGCGCCAGCAGCTTGGACAGGGTGTTTGAAAAACTGTTTTTT	CASSLDRVFEKLFF
TRBD2	few	TRBV4-2	TRBJ2-3	TGTGCCAGCAGCCAAGAAACTAGCGGGGGGCCGGATACGCAGTATTTT	CASSQETSGGPDTQYF
TRBD2	-	TRBV6-5	TRBJ2-3	TGTGCCACTCGGACTAGCGGCACAGATACGCAGTATTTT	CATRTSGTDTQYF
-	-	TRBV18	TRBJ2-1	TGTGCCAGCTCACCGTTCAGGGACTACAATGAGCAGTTCTTC	CASSPFRDYNEQFF
TRBD2	-	TRBV9	TRBJ2-7	TGTGCCAGCAGCCCAGGACTAGGCTCCTACGAGCAGTACTTC	CASSPGLGSYEQYF
TRBD1	-	TRBV11-2	TRBJ2-3	TGTGCCAGCAGCTTGAGACAGGGATCAGATACGCAGTATTTT	CASSLRQGSDTQYF
-	few	TRBV3-1/TRBV3-2	TRBJ2-2	TGTGCCAGCAGCCTACCCCGGGACACTTGGAACACCGGGGAGCTGTTTTTT	CASSLPRDTWNTGELFF
TRBD1	-	TRBV19	TRBJ1-1	TGTGCCAGTAGCAAGCCCGGGACAGCGAACACTGAAGCTTTCTTT	CASSKPGTANTEAFF
-	-	TRBV5-1	TRBJ1-1	TGCGCCAGCAGCTTGGATTCAGGGTGGACTGAAGCTTTCTTT	CASSLDSGWTEAFF
-	-	TRBV18	TRBJ2-5	TGTGCCAGCTCACCCGGGAAGGTCGAGACCCAGTACTTC	CASSPGKVETQYF
-	-	TRBV7-2	TRBJ2-5	TGTGCCAGCAGCTTAGCGAGGGAGACCCAGTACTTC	CASSLARETQYF
-	-	TRBV4-2	TRBJ2-7	TGTGCCAGCGCCGAAGGGCCAAACTCCTACGAGCAGTACTTC	CASAEGPNSYEQYF
-	-	TRBV6-2/TRBV6-3	TRBJ1-5	TGTGCCAGCAGTTACATCGTCGGGGGAAATCAGCCCCAGCATTTT	CASSYIVGGNQPQHF
-	-	TRBV5-1	TRBJ1-6	TGCGCCAGCAGCTTGGCCTCCACAGGATCACCCCTCCACTTT	CASSLASTGSPLHF
TRBD1	-	TRBV28	TRBJ2-7	TGTGCCAGCAGTAATGACAGGGGCGAGCAGTACTTC	CASSNDRGEQYF
-	-	TRBV6-5	TRBJ2-5	TGTGCCAGCAGCACATCGAGGGAGACCCAGTACTTC	CASSTSRETQYF
-	-	TRBV7-9	TRBJ2-2	TGTGCCAGCAGCTTATACCTCGGGGGAGCGAACACCGGGGAGCTGTTTTTT	CASSLYLGGANTGELFF
-	few	TRBV4-1	TRBJ1-2	TGCGCCAGCAGCTACCTCGTCGGGGGTTTTGACTATGGCTACACCTTC	CASSYLVGGFDYGYTF
-	-	TRBV27	TRBJ1-1	TGTGCCAGCAGGAAAGGGGCAGAGGCTTTCTTT	CASRKGAEAFF
TRBD1	-	TRBV5-4	TRBJ2-5	TGTGCCAGCAGCTTGCGACAGGGGGGAGAGACCCAGTACTTC	CASSLRQGGETQYF
TRBD1	-	TRBV6-6	TRBJ1-2	TGTGCCAGCAGGCGGGAAGGACAGGGGATGGGATATGGCTACACCTTC	CASRREGQGMGYGYTF
-	-	TRBV28	TRBJ1-1	TGTGCCAGCAGTTCGTCGGACAGTCCAGCTTTCTTT	CASSSSDSPAFF
TRBD1	-	TRBV29-1	TRBJ1-5	TGCAGCGTTGATCAGGGGGACAATCAGCCCCAGCATTTT	CSVDQGDNQPQHF
TRBD2	-	TRBV24-1	TRBJ2-1	TGTGCCACCAGTGAAGGCGGGGGGGCCAGGGATGAGCAGTTCTTC	CATSEGGGARDEQFF
-	-	TRBV6-5	TRBJ1-6	TGTGCCAGCACCCAAAGTCTGCGGGATTCGTCTTCCCTCCACTTT	CASTQSLRDSSSLHF
TRBD1	once	TRBV27	TRBJ1-1	TGTGCCAGCAGACCCCGACAGGGCGAGGGCACTGAAGCTTTCTTT	CASRPRQGEGTEAFF
TRBD1	-	TRBV5-1	TRBJ2-2	TGCGCCAGCAGCCCCGGAGGGACAGGGTTCTTGCCCGGGGAGCTGTTTTTT	CASSPGGTGFLPGELFF
TRBD1	-	TRBV9	TRBJ1-1	TGTGCCAGCAGCGTCCAGGACAGGGGGTCCACTGAAGCTTTCTTT	CASSVQDRGSTEAFF
TRBD1	-	TRBV4-1	TRBJ1-1	TGCGCCAGCAGCCAAGCCACAGGGGGTATGCCTGAAGCTTTCTTT	CASSQATGGMPEAFF
TRBD1	-	TRBV5-5	TRBJ1-3	TGTGCCAGCAGCTCTCGCGAACAGGGGTCTGGAAACACCATATATTTT	CASSSREQGSGNTIYF
TRBD1	-	TRBV5-1	TRBJ2-7	TGCGCCAGCAGCGCGACAGGGCCCAACTACGAGCAGTACTTC	CASSATGPNYEQYF
-	-	TRBV5-6	TRBJ1-6	TGTGCCAGCAGCTTGACAGATTATAATTCACCCCTCCACTTT	CASSLTDYNSPLHF
TRBD1	-	TRBV29-1	TRBJ1-2	TGCAGCGGTTCCGGGACAGGGCCCAATGGCTACACCTTC	CSGSGTGPNGYTF
TRBD1	-	TRBV10-3	TRBJ1-4	TGTGCCATCAGTGACGGGGGGACAGGGGTCGAAAAACTGTTTTTT	CAISDGGTGVEKLFF
-	few	TRBV14	TRBJ2-2	TGTGCGAGCTCCCTTCTCTCTAACACCGGGGAGCTGTTTTTT	CASSLLSNTGELFF
-	-	TRBV19	TRBJ1-2	TGTGCCAGTAGTTCGGGGGAAAGGGCCTCTGGCTACACCTTC	CASSSGERASGYTF
TRBD2	-	TRBV11-3	TRBJ2-7	TGTGCCAGCAGCGGGCGGGGGGACTACGAGCAGTACTTC	CASSGRGDYEQYF